Described below is a single T cell receptor beta chain sequence and its context. Its antigen remains unknown. This PCR relied on a set of 60 Vbeta primers and 13 Jbeta primers. The assay was immunoSEQ multiplex PCR, and TCRdb's table has in-frame clones only and misses some. This sample has some 160,000 clones, with around 79% found just once. Looked up from germline, CDR1 is SGHDN and CDR2 is FVKESK. The CDR3 is 14 amino acids. The sample is drawn from a study of cytomegalovirus exposure and HLA in healthy donors. General observations from the study: Within a later analysis, the majority of CMV-associated TCR beta chains appeared HLA-restricted. TCR beta sequences numbering over 15,000 were associated with HLA alleles at 0.05 false discovery rate in a later analysis.

This sequence joins TRBV14 and TRBJ2-5; 8 bases fit TRBD1. Gene TRBJ2-7 matches the end of the DNA better, so the J call may be wrong. The sequenced sample was PBMCs. The receptor's source is a woman in her forties in good health and CMV-seronegative. CDR3 DNA: TGTGCCAGCAGCCAAGTTGACAGGGGCAACGAGCAGTACTTC. Its translation: CASSQVDRGNEQYF.